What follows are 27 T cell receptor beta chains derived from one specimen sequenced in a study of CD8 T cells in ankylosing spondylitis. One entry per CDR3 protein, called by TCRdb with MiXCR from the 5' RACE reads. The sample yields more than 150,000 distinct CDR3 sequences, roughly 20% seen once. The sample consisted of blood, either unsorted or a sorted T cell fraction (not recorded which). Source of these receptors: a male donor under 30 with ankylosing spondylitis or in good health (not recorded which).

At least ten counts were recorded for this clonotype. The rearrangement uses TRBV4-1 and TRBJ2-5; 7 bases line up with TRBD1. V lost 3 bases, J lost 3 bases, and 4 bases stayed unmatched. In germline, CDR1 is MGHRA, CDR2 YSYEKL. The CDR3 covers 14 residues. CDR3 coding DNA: TGCGCCAGCAGCCAGCCGGGACAGAAAGAGACCCAGTACTTC. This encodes CASSQPGQKETQYF.

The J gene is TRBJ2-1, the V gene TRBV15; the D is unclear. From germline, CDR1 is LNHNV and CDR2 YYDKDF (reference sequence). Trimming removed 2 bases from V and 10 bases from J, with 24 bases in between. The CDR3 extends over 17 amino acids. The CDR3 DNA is TGTGCCACCAGCAGACCCGATCGCGTTCGGTTCGCGAGGGAGCAGTTCTTC. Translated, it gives CATSRPDRVRFAREQFF.

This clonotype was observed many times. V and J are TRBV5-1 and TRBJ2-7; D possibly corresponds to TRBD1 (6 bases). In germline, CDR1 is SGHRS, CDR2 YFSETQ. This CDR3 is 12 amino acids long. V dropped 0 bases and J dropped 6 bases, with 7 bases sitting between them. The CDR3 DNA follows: TGCGCCAGCAGCTTGGGAGGGGGCGAGCAGTACTTC. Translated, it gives CASSLGGGEQYF.

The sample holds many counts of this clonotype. Written as DNA, the CDR3 is TGTGCCAGCAGCCCGTTAGCGGGGAGGGCCTACAATGAGCAGTTCTTC. It yields the protein CASSPLAGRAYNEQFF. The chain couples TRBV3-1 to TRBJ2-1, with 8 positions matching TRBD2. Germline values: CDR1 LGHDT, CDR2 YNNKEL (reference sequence). CDR3 length: 16 amino acids. V shed 4 bases, J shed 2 bases, and the junction held 7 bases outside the gene matches.

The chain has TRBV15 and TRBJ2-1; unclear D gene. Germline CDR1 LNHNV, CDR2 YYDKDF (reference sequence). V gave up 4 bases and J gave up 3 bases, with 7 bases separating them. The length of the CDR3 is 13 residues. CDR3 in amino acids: CATSTSVYNEQFF. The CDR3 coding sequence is TGTGCCACCAGCACGTCAGTCTACAATGAGCAGTTCTTC.

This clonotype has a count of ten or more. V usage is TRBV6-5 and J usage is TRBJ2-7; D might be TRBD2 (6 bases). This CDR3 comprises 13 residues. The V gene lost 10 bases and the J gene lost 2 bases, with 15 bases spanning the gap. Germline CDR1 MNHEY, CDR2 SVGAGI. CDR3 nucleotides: TGTGCCACCCGAAGAGCGGGCCCCTACGAGCAGTACTTC. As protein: CATRRAGPYEQYF.

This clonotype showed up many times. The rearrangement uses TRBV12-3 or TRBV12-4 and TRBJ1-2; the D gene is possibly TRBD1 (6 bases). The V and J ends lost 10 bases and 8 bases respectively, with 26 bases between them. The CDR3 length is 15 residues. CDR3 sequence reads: CATQIGQRGARGYTF. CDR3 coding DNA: TGTGCCACCCAAATAGGCCAGCGGGGGGCTAGGGGCTACACCTTC.

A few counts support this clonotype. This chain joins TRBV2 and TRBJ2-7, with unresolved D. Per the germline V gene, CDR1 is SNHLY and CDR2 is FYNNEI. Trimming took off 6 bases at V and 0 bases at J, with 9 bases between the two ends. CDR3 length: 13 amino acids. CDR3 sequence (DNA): TGTGCCAGCAGAGATGCTGCCTCCTACGAGCAGTACGTC. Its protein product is CASRDAASYEQYV.

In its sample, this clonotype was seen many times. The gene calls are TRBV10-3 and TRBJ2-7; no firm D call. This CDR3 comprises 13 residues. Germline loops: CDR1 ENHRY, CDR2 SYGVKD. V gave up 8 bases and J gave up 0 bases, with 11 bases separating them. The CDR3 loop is CAISPGSSYEQYV. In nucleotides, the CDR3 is TGTGCCATCTCCCCCGGAAGCTCCTACGAGCAGTACGTC.

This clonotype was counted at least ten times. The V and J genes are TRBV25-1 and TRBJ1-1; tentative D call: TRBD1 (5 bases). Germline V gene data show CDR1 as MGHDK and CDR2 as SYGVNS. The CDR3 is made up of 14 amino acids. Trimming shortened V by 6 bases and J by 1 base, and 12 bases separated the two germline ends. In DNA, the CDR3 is TGTGCCAGCAGGACAGCGGGGACGAACACTGAAGCTTTCTTT. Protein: CASRTAGTNTEAFF.

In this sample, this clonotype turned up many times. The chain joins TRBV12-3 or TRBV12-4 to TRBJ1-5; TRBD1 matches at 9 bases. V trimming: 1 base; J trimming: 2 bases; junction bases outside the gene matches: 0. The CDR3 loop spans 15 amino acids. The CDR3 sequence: CASSLGTGGNQPQHF. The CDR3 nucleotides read TGTGCCAGCAGTTTAGGGACAGGGGGCAATCAGCCCCAGCATTTT.

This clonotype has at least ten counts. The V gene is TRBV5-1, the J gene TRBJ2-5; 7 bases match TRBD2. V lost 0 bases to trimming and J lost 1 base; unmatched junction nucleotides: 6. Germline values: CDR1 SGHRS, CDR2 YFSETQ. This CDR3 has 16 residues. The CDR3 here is CASSLVLPSGQETQYF. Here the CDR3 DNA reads TGCGCCAGCAGCTTGGTGCTCCCTAGCGGCCAAGAGACCCAGTACTTC.

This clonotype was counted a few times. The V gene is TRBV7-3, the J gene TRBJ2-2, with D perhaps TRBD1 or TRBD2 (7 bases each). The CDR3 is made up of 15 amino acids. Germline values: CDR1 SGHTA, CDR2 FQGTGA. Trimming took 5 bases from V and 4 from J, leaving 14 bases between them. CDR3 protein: CASSLQGRATGELFF. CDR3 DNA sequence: TGTGCCAGCAGCCTACAGGGGAGGGCCACCGGGGAGCTGTTTTTT.

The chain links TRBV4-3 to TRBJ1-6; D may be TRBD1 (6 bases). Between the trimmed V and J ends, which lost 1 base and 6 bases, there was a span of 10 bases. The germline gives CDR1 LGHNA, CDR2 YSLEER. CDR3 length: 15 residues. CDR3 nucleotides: TGCGCCAGCAGCCAAGCCGGGACACTTAATTCACCCCTCCACTTT. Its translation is CASSQAGTLNSPLHF.

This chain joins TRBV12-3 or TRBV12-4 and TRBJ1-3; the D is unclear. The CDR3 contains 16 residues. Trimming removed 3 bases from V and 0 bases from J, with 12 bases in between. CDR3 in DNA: TGTGCCAGCAGTTTGTCCTTAAGCCTCTCTGGAAACACCATATATTTT. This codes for CASSLSLSLSGNTIYF.

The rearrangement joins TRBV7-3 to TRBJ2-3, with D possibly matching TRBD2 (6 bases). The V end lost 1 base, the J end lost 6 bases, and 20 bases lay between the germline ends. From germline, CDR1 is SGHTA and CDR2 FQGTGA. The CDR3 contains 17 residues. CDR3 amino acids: CASSLSGRGMGDDTQYF. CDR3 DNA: TGTGCCAGCAGCTTAAGTGGCCGGGGGATGGGGGATGATACGCAGTATTTT. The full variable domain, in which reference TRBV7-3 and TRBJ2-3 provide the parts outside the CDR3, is GAGVSQTPSNKVTEKGKYVELRCDPISGHTALYWYRQSLGQGPEFLIYFQGTGAADDSGLPNDRFFAVRPEGSVSTLKIQRTERGDSAVYLCASSLSGRGMGDDTQYFGPGTRLTVL.

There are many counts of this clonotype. The CDR3 here is CASSLGRGPPNTDTQYF. The DNA for the CDR3 is TGTGCCAGCAGTTTGGGTCGAGGCCCTCCAAACACAGATACGCAGTATTTT. The chain has TRBV6-6 and TRBJ2-3, with unresolved D. CDR1 and CDR2 (germline): MNHNY, SVGAGI (reference sequence). Trimming shortened V by 4 bases and J by 2 bases, and 19 bases separated the two germline ends. This CDR3 contains 17 residues.

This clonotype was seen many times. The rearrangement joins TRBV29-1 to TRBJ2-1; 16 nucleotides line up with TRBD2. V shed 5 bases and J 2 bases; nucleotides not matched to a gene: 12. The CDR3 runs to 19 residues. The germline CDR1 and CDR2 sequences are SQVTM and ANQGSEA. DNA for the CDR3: TGCAGCGTTCTATCCCCCCCCGGGACTAGCGGGAGGGCCTACAATGAGCAGTTCTTC. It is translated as CSVLSPPGTSGRAYNEQFF.

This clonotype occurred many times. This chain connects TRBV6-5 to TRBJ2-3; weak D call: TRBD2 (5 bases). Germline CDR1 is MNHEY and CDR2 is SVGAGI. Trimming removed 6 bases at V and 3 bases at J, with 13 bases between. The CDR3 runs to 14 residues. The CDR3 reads CASRRTSATDTQYF. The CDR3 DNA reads TGTGCCAGCAGAAGAACTAGTGCAACAGATACGCAGTATTTT.

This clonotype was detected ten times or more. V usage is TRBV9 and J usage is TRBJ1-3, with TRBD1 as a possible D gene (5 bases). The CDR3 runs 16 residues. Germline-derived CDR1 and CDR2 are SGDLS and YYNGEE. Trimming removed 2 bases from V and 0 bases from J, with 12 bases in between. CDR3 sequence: CASSVEDIYSGNTIYF. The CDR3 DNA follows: TGTGCCAGCAGCGTCGAGGACATTTACTCTGGAAACACCATATATTTT.

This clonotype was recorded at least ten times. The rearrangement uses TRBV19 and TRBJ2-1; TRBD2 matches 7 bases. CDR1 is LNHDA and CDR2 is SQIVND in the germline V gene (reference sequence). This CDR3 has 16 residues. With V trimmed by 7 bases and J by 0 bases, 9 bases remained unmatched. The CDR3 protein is CASTPTSLRSYNEQFF. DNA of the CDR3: TGTGCCAGTACCCCGACTAGCTTACGCTCCTACAATGAGCAGTTCTTC.

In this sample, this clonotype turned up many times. CDR3 DNA sequence: TGTGCCAGCAGCGAGTGGACCAGGGTGGGAGATACGCAGTATTTT. Residues: CASSEWTRVGDTQYF. V usage is TRBV7-2 and J usage is TRBJ2-3, with D perhaps matching TRBD1 (5 bases). Germline V gives CDR1 SGHTA, CDR2 FQGNSA. The CDR3 contains 15 residues. V was clipped by 5 bases and J by 5 bases, with 17 bases between them.

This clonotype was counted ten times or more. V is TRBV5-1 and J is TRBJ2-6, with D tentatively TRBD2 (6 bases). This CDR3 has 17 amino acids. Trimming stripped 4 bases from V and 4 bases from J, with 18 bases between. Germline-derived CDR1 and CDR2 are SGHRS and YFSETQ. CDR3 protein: CASSDVTGVSGANVLTF. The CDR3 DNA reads TGCGCCAGCAGCGACGTGACGGGAGTATCCGGGGCCAACGTCCTGACTTTC.

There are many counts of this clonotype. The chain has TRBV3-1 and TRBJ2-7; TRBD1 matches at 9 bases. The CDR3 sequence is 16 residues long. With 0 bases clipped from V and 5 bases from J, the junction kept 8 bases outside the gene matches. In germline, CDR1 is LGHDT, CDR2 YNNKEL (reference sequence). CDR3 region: CASSQERDRVLDEQYF. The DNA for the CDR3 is TGTGCCAGCAGCCAAGAGCGGGACAGGGTTCTCGACGAGCAGTACTTC.

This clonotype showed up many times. CDR3 protein: CAWGRLLNGYTF. DNA for the CDR3: TGTGCCTGGGGCAGGCTCCTCAATGGCTACACCTTC. The genes are TRBV30 and TRBJ1-2, with D unclear. Germline loops: CDR1 GTSNPN, CDR2 SVGIG (reference sequence). The CDR3 is made up of 12 amino acids. The germline V and J ends were trimmed by 5 bases and 6 bases, with 13 bases remaining between them. The variable domain in full, completed from reference TRBV30 and TRBJ1-2, reads SQTIHQWPATLVQPVGSPLSLECTVEGTSNPNLYWYRQAAGRGLQLLFYSVGIGQISSEVPQNLSASRPQDRQFILSSKKLLLSDSGFYLCAWGRLLNGYTFGSGTRLTVV.

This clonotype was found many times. The CDR3 DNA sequence: TGTGCCAGCAGCCAAGTTAACCGGGTCCACAATGAGCAGTTCTTC. It yields the protein CASSQVNRVHNEQFF. The chain joins TRBV3-1 to TRBJ2-1; D remains unclear. V was cut by 1 base and J by 5 bases, with 12 bases left in between. Germline lookup yields CDR1 LGHDT and CDR2 YNNKEL (reference sequence). This CDR3 region has 15 residues.

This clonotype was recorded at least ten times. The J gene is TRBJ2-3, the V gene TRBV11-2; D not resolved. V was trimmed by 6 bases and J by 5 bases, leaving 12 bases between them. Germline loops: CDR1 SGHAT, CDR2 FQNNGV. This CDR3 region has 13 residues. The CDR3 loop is CASRPGVGDTQYF. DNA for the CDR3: TGTGCCAGCAGACCTGGCGTGGGAGATACGCAGTATTTT. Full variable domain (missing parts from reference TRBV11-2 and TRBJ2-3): EAGVAQSPRYKIIEKRQSVAFWCNPISGHATLYWYQQILGQGPKLLIQFQNNGVVDDSQLPKDRFSAERLKGVDSTLKIQPAKLEDSAVYLCASRPGVGDTQYFGPGTRLTVL.